This T cell receptor beta chain was profiled in a study of cytomegalovirus exposure and HLA in healthy donors. Study-level points and caveats: Some TCR beta chains (roughly 160 of them) were listed as cytomegalovirus-associated. In the 120 validation repertoires, a later analysis found that first-cohort TCR clusters tended to co-occur. According to reports, the classifier identified cytomegalovirus status with high specificity and sensitivity.

Using immunoSEQ multiplex PCR, the repertoire was profiled, and TCRdb retains in-frame clones only, with some absent. The sample holds some 120,000 clones; about nine tenths are singletons and the top ten take roughly 1.4%. A note on this clone: Its cognate antigen is unknown.

CDR3 size: 15 residues. The V gene's germline CDR1 is SGHRS and CDR2 YFSETQ. The trim removed 4 bases at V and 5 bases at J, leaving 10 bases unmatched. This clonotype was sampled from a man aged 25-40 years in good health and CMV-seronegative. Specimen: PBMCs. The rearrangement uses TRBV5-1 and TRBJ2-7, with TRBD1 matching 9 bases. The CDR3 DNA follows: TGCGCCAGCAGCCCTAGACAGGGGGTTTTCGACGAGCAGTACTTC. The encoded protein is CASSPRQGVFDEQYF.